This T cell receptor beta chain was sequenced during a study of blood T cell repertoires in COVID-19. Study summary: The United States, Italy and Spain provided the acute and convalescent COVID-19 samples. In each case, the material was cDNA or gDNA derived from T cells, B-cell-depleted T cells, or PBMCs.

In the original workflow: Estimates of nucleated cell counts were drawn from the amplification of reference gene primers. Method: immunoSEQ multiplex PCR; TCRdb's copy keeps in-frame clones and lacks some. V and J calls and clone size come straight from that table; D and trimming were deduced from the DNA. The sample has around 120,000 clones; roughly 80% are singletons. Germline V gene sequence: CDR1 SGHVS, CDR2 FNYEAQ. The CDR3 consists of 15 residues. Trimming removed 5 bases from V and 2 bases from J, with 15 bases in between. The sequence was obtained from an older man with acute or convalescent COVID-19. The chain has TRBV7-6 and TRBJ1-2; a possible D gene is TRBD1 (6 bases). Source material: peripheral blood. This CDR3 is CASSPQSRGNYGYTF. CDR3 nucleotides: TGTGCCAGCAGCCCTCAATCCAGGGGAAACTATGGCTACACCTTC.